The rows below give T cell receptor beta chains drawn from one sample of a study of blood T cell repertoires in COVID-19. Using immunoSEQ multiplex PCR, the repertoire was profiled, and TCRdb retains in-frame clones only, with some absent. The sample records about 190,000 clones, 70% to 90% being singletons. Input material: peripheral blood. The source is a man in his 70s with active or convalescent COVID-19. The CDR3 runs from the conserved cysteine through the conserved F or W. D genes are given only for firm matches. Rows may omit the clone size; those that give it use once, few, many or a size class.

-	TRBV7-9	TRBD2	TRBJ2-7	CASSLWAGRGSSYEQYF	TGTGCCAGCAGCTTGTGGGCGGGGCGGGGGTCCTCCTACGAGCAGTACTTC
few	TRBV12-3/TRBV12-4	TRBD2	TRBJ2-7	CASRGLGSYEQYF	TGTGCCAGCAGGGGACTAGGCTCCTACGAGCAGTACTTC
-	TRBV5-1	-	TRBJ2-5	CASSLGTSTGETQYF	TGCGCCAGCAGCTTGGGGACATCAACCGGAGAGACCCAGTACTTC
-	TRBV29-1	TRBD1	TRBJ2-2	CSAPRGTSGELFF	TGCAGCGCCCCCAGGGGGACCTCCGGGGAGCTGTTTTTT
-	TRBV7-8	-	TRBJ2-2	CASSLRDTYTGELFF	TGTGCCAGCAGCTTACGGGACACCTACACCGGGGAGCTGTTTTTT
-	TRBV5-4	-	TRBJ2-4	CASSPIKGGRGIQYF	TGTGCCAGCAGCCCTATTAAGGGGGGGCGCGGCATTCAGTACTTC
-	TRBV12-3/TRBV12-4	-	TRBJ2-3	CASSPGTDTQYF	TGTGCCAGCAGCCCGGGCACAGATACGCAGTATTTT
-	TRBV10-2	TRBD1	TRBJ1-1	CATLSPGTGIAEAFF	TGCGCCACATTAAGTCCCGGGACAGGGATCGCTGAAGCTTTCTTT
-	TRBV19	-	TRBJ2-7	CASGRGDYEQYF	TGTGCCAGTGGTCGCGGGGACTACGAGCAGTACTTC
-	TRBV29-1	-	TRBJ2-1	CSADTEWNEQFF	TGCAGCGCGGACACGGAGTGGAATGAGCAGTTCTTC
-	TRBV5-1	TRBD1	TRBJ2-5	CASSTGTGGTLETQYF	TGCGCCAGCAGCACTGGGACAGGGGGGACTCTGGAGACCCAGTACTTC
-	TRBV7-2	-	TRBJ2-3	CASSPDSSKPTDTQYF	TGTGCCAGCAGCCCGGACTCCTCCAAGCCAACGGATACGCAGTATTTT
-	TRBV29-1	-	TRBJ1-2	CSVDYGNGYTF	TGCAGCGTTGATTATGGCAATGGCTACACCTTC
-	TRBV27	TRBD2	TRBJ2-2	CASTLLGGSGELFF	TGTGCCTCCACTCTGTTGGGGGGGAGCGGGGAGCTGTTTTTT
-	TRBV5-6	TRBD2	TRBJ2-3	CASSLLGGGPTDRDTQYF	TGTGCCAGCAGCTTACTCGGCGGGGGGCCGACAGATAGAGATACGCAGTATTTT
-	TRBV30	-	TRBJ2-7	CASLGSYEQYF	TGTGCCTCCCTAGGATCCTACGAGCAGTACTTC
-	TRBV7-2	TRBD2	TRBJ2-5	CASSKGLAPETQYF	TGTGCCAGCAGCAAGGGACTAGCACCGGAGACCCAGTACTTC
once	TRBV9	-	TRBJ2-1	CASSVDRDNYNEQFF	TGTGCCAGCAGCGTAGACCGGGACAACTACAATGAGCAGTTCTTC
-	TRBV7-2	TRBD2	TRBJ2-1	CASSTWGGYNEQFF	TGTGCCAGCAGCACTTGGGGGGGGTACAATGAGCAGTTCTTC
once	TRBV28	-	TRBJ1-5	CASSLIGSEGNQPQHF	TGTGCCAGCAGTTTAATCGGCAGTGAGGGCAATCAGCCCCAGCATTTT
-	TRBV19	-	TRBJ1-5	CASSNRVGNQPQHF	TGTGCCAGTAGTAACAGGGTCGGGAATCAGCCCCAGCATTTT
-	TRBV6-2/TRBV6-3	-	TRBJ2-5	CASSPGIRTQYF	TGTGCCAGCAGTCCGGGGATTCGGACCCAGTACTTC
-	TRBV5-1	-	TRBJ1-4	CASSVLSQEGEKLFF	TGCGCCAGCAGCGTACTCTCCCAAGAGGGTGAAAAACTGTTTTTT
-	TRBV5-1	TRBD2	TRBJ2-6	CASSHGGGFGANVLTF	TGCGCCAGCAGCCACGGCGGGGGGTTTGGGGCCAACGTCCTGACTTTC
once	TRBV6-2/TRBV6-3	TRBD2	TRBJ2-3	CASSYISGSLTDTQYF	TGTGCCAGCAGTTACATTAGCGGGAGTCTCACAGATACGCAGTATTTT
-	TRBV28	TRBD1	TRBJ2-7	CASRGQGSSYEQYF	TGTGCCAGCAGGGGACAGGGAAGCTCCTACGAGCAGTACTTC
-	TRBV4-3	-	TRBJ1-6	CASSPGLGDSPLHF	TGCGCCAGCAGCCCTGGGCTGGGCGATTCACCCCTCCACTTT
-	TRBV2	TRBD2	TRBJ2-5	CASGRTRAPETQYF	TGTGCCAGCGGGAGGACTAGGGCCCCTGAGACCCAGTACTTC
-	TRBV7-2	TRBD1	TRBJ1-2	CASSSGQGRNYGYTF	TGTGCCAGCAGCTCCGGACAGGGGCGTAACTATGGCTACACCTTC
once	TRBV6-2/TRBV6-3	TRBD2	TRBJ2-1	CASSYAGRAFDEQFF	TGTGCCAGCAGTTACGCGGGGAGGGCCTTCGATGAGCAGTTCTTC
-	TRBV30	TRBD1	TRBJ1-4	CAWSVTRAPGRGLEKLFF	TGTGCCTGGAGTGTAACCCGGGCCCCAGGCAGGGGGCTCGAAAAACTGTTTTTT
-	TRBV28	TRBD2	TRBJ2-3	CASGGGLTDTQYF	TGTGCCAGCGGGGGGGGACTGACAGATACGCAGTATTTT
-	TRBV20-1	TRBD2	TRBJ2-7	CSASGGGAGVYEQYF	TGCAGTGCTAGTGGCGGGGGTGCCGGGGTCTACGAGCAGTACTTC
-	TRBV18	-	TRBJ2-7	CASSNRAGFEQYF	TGTGCCAGCTCAAACCGGGCAGGGTTCGAGCAGTACTTC
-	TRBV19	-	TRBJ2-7	CASSIGHPYEQYF	TGTGCCAGTAGTATCGGACACCCTTACGAGCAGTACTTC
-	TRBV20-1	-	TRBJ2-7	CSASRVGEQYF	TGCAGTGCTAGCAGGGTGGGAGAGCAGTACTTC
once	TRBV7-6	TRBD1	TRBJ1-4	CASSTQTGVVEKLFF	TGTGCCAGCAGCACCCAGACAGGGGTGGTTGAAAAACTGTTTTTT
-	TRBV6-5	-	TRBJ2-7	CASSFRTGTYEQYF	TGTGCCAGCAGTTTTAGGACGGGAACCTACGAGCAGTACTTC
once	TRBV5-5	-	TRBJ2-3	CASSFMGGSGLDTQYF	TGTGCCAGCAGCTTTATGGGGGGTTCGGGCCTAGATACGCAGTATTTT
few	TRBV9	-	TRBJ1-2	CASRHRDTYGYTF	TGTGCCAGCAGGCACAGGGATACCTATGGCTACACCTTC
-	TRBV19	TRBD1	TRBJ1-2	CASSDQGAGGYTF	TGTGCCAGTAGTGACCAGGGGGCCGGGGGCTACACCTTC
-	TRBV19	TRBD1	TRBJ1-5	CASSSGTGGNQPQHF	TGTGCCAGTAGTTCGGGGACAGGGGGCAATCAGCCCCAGCATTTT
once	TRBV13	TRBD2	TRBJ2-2	CASSYSGTSTRELFF	TGTGCCAGCAGCTACTCCGGGACTAGCACGAGGGAGCTGTTTTTT
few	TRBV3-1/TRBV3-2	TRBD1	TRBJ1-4	CASSGTVNEKLFF	TGTGCCAGCAGTGGGACAGTTAATGAAAAACTGTTTTTT
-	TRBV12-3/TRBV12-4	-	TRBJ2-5	CASSLEFGETQYF	TGTGCCAGCAGTTTGGAGTTTGGGGAGACCCAGTACTTC
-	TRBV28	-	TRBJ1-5	CASSLLRGVAQPQHF	TGTGCCAGCAGTTTATTACGGGGGGTAGCGCAGCCCCAGCATTTT
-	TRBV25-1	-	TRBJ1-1	CASSATGIVNTEAFF	TGTGCCAGCAGTGCCACAGGGATAGTGAACACTGAAGCTTTCTTT
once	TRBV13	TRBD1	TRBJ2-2	CASSRYTGVFSTGELFF	TGTGCCAGCAGCCGATACACAGGGGTTTTCAGCACCGGGGAGCTGTTTTTT
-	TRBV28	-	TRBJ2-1	CASSSERSKGPGVYNEQFF	TGTGCCAGCAGTTCAGAGAGGTCAAAGGGGCCGGGGGTATACAATGAGCAGTTCTTC
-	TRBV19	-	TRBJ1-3	CASSPGQLFSGNTIYF	TGTGCCAGTAGCCCCGGACAGTTGTTCTCTGGAAACACCATATATTTT
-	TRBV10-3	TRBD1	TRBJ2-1	CATMGQGANEQFF	TGTGCCACCATGGGACAGGGGGCAAATGAGCAGTTCTTC
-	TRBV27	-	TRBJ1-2	CASSWGPNYGYTF	TGTGCCAGCAGTTGGGGGCCCAATTATGGCTACACCTTC
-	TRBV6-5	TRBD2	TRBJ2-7	CASSIAGGPREQYF	TGTGCCAGCAGTATAGCGGGAGGGCCGAGGGAGCAGTACTTC
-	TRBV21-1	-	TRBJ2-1	CASRIPIGGELDEQFF	TGTGCCAGCAGGATACCGATAGGCGGGGAGCTCGATGAGCAGTTCTTC
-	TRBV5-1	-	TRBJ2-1	CASSYMRNDEQFF	TGCGCCAGCAGCTACATGAGGAATGATGAGCAGTTCTTC